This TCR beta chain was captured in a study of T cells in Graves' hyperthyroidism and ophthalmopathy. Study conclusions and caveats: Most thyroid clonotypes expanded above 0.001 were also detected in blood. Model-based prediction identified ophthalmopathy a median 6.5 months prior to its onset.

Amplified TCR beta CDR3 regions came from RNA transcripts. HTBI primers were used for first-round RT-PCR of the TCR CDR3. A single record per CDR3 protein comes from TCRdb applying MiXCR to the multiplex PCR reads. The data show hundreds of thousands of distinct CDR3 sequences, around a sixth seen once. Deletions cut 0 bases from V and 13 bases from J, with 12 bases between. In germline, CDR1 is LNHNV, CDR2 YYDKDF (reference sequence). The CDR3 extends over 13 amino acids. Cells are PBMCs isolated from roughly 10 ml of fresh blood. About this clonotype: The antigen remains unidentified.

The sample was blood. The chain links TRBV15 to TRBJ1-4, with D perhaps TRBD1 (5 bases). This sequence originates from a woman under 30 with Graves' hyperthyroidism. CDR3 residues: CATSRDRGEALFF. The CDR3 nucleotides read TGTGCCACCAGCAGAGATCGGGGGGAGGCACTGTTTTTT. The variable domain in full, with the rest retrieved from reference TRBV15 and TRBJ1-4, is DAMVIQNPRYQVTQFGKPVTLSCSQTLNHNVMYWYQQKSSQAPKLLFHYYDKDFNNEADTPDNFQSRRPNTSFCFLDIRSPGLGDTAMYLCATSRDRGEALFFGSGTQLSVL.